Each of the 10 T cell receptor beta chains below was sequenced from the same sample in a study of blood T cells in healthy people across ages. Using a J-beta primer mix together with a sample-barcoded 5' primer, a second PCR was run for about 6 to 12 cycles. MiXCR, run by TCRdb on the 5' RACE reads, gives a single entry per CDR3 protein. The sample holds approximately 320,000 distinct CDR3 sequences, 27% seen once. Sequenced material: blood. The source is a woman in her 70s in good health.

V and J are TRBV6-1 and TRBJ2-5; no definite D call. The J call may be incorrect, as the DNA end agrees better with TRBJ2-1. The CDR3 extends over 12 amino acids. Germline values: CDR1 MNHNS, CDR2 SASEGT. The chain's CDR3 is CASSDRWSEQFF. For the CDR3, the DNA is TGTGCCAGCAGTGATAGATGGTCTGAGCAGTTCTTC.

The genes are TRBV18 and TRBJ2-5; TRBD1 agrees at 8 bases. The DNA end is a closer match to TRBJ2-1, so the J assignment may be wrong. The CDR3 sequence is 13 residues long. Germline V gene data show CDR1 as KGHSH and CDR2 as LQKENI. The CDR3 protein is CASSRQGNNEQFF. CDR3 DNA: TGTGCCAGCTCCCGACAGGGGAACAATGAGCAGTTCTTC.

The gene calls are TRBV5-5 and TRBJ2-7, with D unclear. Germline V gene sequence: CDR1 SGHKS, CDR2 YYEKEE (reference sequence). V lost 5 bases and J lost 3, with 12 bases in between. The CDR3 runs to 13 residues. The CDR3 sequence: CASRPGADYEQYF. The CDR3 nucleotides read TGTGCCAGCAGGCCGGGCGCGGACTACGAGCAGTACTTC.

This rearrangement joins TRBV10-3 to TRBJ2-5, with D perhaps matching TRBD2 (7 bases). V dropped 6 bases and J dropped 0 bases, with 11 bases sitting between them. CDR3 length: 14 residues. Per the germline V gene, CDR1 is ENHRY and CDR2 is SYGVKD. CDR3 in DNA: TGTGCCATCAGCGGGGAGGGGGACCAAGAGACCCAGTACTTC. The encoded protein is CAISGEGDQETQYF.

The chain joins TRBV18 to TRBJ1-6; TRBD1 matches at 8 bases. Germline V gene data show CDR1 as KGHSH and CDR2 as LQKENI. CDR3 length: 17 amino acids. The trim removed 3 bases at V and 9 bases at J, leaving 13 bases unmatched. The CDR3 reads CASSPGLPTGDGSPLHF. For the CDR3, the DNA is TGTGCCAGCTCACCGGGTCTACCGACAGGGGATGGTTCACCCCTCCACTTT.

This chain uses TRBV5-1 with TRBJ2-1; 14 positions agree with TRBD2. The J call is in doubt because the DNA end fits TRBJ2-7 better. The CDR3 runs to 16 residues. The germline gives CDR1 SGHRS, CDR2 YFSETQ. This CDR3 reads CASSQGTSGRSGEQYF. The CDR3 bases are TGCGCCAGCAGCCAAGGGACTAGCGGGAGATCAGGAGAGCAGTACTTC.

This clonotype was observed a few times. The chain carries TRBV28 and TRBJ1-1, with D tentatively TRBD1 (6 bases). The CDR3 spans 13 residues. Trimming left V 3 bases short and J 3 bases short, with 8 bases between. Germline V gene data show CDR1 as MDHEN and CDR2 as SYDVKM. CDR3 residues: CASSFYRDTEAFF. CDR3 DNA sequence: TGTGCCAGCAGTTTCTACAGGGACACTGAAGCTTTCTTT.

There are a few counts of this clonotype. The V call is TRBV27, the J call TRBJ2-5; a possible D gene is TRBD2 (6 bases). In germline, CDR1 is MNHEY, CDR2 SMNVEV (reference sequence). Trimming cost V 3 bases and J 5 bases, with 16 bases left between them. The CDR3 extends over 15 amino acids. The CDR3: CASSFLAPGVETQYF. The CDR3 DNA is TGTGCCAGCAGTTTTCTGGCCCCGGGAGTCGAGACCCAGTACTTC.

This chain joins TRBV6-9 and TRBJ2-5; no reliable D call. The CDR3 totals 14 residues. CDR1 MNHGY and CDR2 SVAAGI come from the germline V gene. The germline V and J ends were trimmed by 2 bases and 2 bases, with 9 bases remaining between them. For the CDR3, the DNA is TGTGCCAGCAGTTATCCCCCAATTCAAGAGACCCAGTACTTC. Translated, it gives CASSYPPIQETQYF.

In this sample, this clonotype turned up a few times. CDR3 nucleotide sequence: TGTGCCAGCACCTCATGGGGAAATTGGGGAAGCGAAAAACTGTTTTTT. This sequence encodes CASTSWGNWGSEKLFF. V and J are TRBV27 and TRBJ1-4, with D unresolved. The CDR3 length is 16 residues. Germline CDR1 is MNHEY and CDR2 is SMNVEV (reference sequence). The V end lost 7 bases, the J end lost 8 bases, and 23 bases lay between the germline ends.